This T cell receptor (beta chain) comes out of a study of tumor-infiltrating lymphocytes in localized non-small cell lung cancer. Profiling relied on immunoSEQ multiplex PCR, and the TCRdb table lists in-frame clones only, not all of them. This table has roughly 12,000 clones, around three fifths appearing once. The CDR3 sequence is 15 residues long. The ends lost 5 bases at V and 6 bases at J; junction bases unmatched: 4. Germline CDR1 is SGHNT and CDR2 is YENEEA. The sequence was obtained from a human donor with non-small cell lung cancer. Sequenced material: lung tumor tissue. V gene TRBV11-3 combines with J gene TRBJ2-3, with TRBD2 matching over 14 bases. CDR3 nucleotides: TGTGCCAGCAGCCCGGGACTAGCGGGGGCGGATACGCAGTATTTT. This gives the protein CASSPGLAGADTQYF.